The 30 T cell receptor beta chains below were found in one sample sequenced in a study of T cells in Graves' hyperthyroidism and ophthalmopathy. TCR beta CDR3 sequences were amplified from RNA transcripts. Primed by the HTBI set, a first-round RT-PCR was run on the TCR CDR3. TCRdb re-derived calls from the multiplex PCR reads in MiXCR, one entry per CDR3 protein. The sample records 500,000 to 600,000 distinct CDR3 sequences, around 20% being singletons. The sequencing sample was made of blood. The origin of the receptors is a man between 40 and 49 years old with Graves' ophthalmopathy.

The rearrangement uses TRBV7-2 and TRBJ2-1; TRBD2 aligns across 11 bases. With 5 bases clipped from V and 5 bases from J, the junction kept 5 bases outside the gene matches. Germline V CDR1 and CDR2: SGHTA, FQGNSA. This CDR3 is built from 15 residues. CDR3 in DNA: TGTGCCAGCAGCCGCCTGGGACTAGCGGACAATGAGCAGTTCTTC. This gives the protein CASSRLGLADNEQFF. Full variable domain (remainder filled in from reference TRBV7-2 and TRBJ2-1): GAGVSQSPSNKVTEKGKDVELRCDPISGHTALYWYRQSLGQGLEFLIYFQGNSAPDKSGLPSDRFSAERTGGSVSTLTIQRTQQEDSAVYLCASSRLGLADNEQFFGPGTRLTVL.

This chain's CDR3 is CASSRDPGDQPQHF. CDR3 coding DNA: TGTGCCAGCAGCAGGGACCCTGGGGATCAGCCCCAGCATTTT. V is TRBV9 and J is TRBJ1-5; a weak D match, TRBD1 (5 bases). The CDR3 loop spans 14 amino acids. Germline V CDR1 and CDR2: SGDLS, YYNGEE. V was trimmed by 4 bases and J by 5 bases, leaving 13 bases between them. Full variable domain (outside the CDR3, taken from reference TRBV9 and TRBJ1-5): DSGVTQTPKHLITATGQRVTLRCSPRSGDLSVYWYQQSLDQGLQFLIQYYNGEERAKGNILERFSAQQFPDLHSELNLSSLELGDSALYFCASSRDPGDQPQHFGDGTRLSIL.

In the case of this clonotype: A much larger clone is a single base away; this may be a read error. V usage is TRBV20-1 and J usage is TRBJ2-1; D is tentatively TRBD1 or TRBD2 (5 bases each). The germline V gene has CDR1 DFQATT and CDR2 SNEGSKA (reference sequence). This CDR3 comprises 15 residues. CDR3 region: CNTLLGGTGYNEQFF. Written as DNA, the CDR3 is TGCAATACGCTTCTTGGGGGAACCGGATACAATGAGCAGTTCTTC.

Turning to this clonotype: An end of the junction differs from the germline gene, which may be a read error. The chain carries TRBV7-9 and TRBJ2-3, with 12 nucleotides matching TRBD2. CDR3 length: 16 amino acids. The germline CDR1 and CDR2 sequences are SEHNR and FQNEAQ (reference sequence). The CDR3 coding sequence is TGTGCCACCACCGGTCTAGCGGGAGGGAGCAAAGATACGCAGTATTTT. Protein: CATTGLAGGSKDTQYF.

The rearrangement links TRBV29-1 to TRBJ2-5, with TRBD1 matching over 8 bases. From germline, CDR1 is SQVTM and CDR2 ANQGSEA. The ends lost 8 bases at V and 5 bases at J; junction bases unmatched: 7. The CDR3 extends over 12 amino acids. The CDR3 region has the DNA TGCAGCCTACAGGGGGACAGGGAGACCCAGTACTTC. This gives the protein CSLQGDRETQYF.

The chain uses TRBV3-1 and TRBJ2-1; 11 nucleotides agree with TRBD1. J gave up 5 bases and V 5 bases, and 5 bases lay outside the gene matches. The CDR3 runs to 15 residues. Germline V gives CDR1 LGHDT, CDR2 YNNKEL (reference sequence). The CDR3: CASSARDRGNNEQFF. CDR3 nucleotide sequence: TGTGCCAGCAGCGCCCGGGACAGGGGGAACAATGAGCAGTTCTTC.

The chain couples TRBV19 to TRBJ2-4; 8 bases match TRBD1. From germline, CDR1 is LNHDA and CDR2 SQIVND (reference sequence). The J segment lost 8 bases and the V segment lost 7 bases, leaving 10 bases of the junction unmatched. The CDR3 consists of 14 residues. CDR3: CASTARDRPDIQYF. The CDR3 coding sequence is TGTGCCAGTACCGCTCGGGACAGGCCAGACATTCAGTACTTC. The complete variable domain, with remaining parts taken from reference TRBV19 and TRBJ2-4, reads DGGITQSPKYLFRKEGQNVTLSCEQNLNHDAMYWYRQDPGQGLRLIYYSQIVNDFQKGDIAEGYSVSREKKESFPLTVTSAQKNPTAFYLCASTARDRPDIQYFGAGTRLSVL.

The chain recombines TRBV29-1 with TRBJ1-2; no clear D. The V end lost 0 bases, the J end lost 4 bases, and 9 bases lay between the germline ends. This CDR3 comprises 13 residues. In germline, CDR1 is SQVTM, CDR2 ANQGSEA. As DNA, the CDR3 is TGCAGCGTTGAAGATAGCAGCCGCTATGGCTACACCTTC. Protein: CSVEDSSRYGYTF.

This chain links TRBV30 with TRBJ2-1, with 7 nucleotides matching TRBD2. Trimming at V came to 4 bases and at J to 4 bases, leaving 10 bases not matched to a gene. The germline CDR1 and CDR2 sequences are GTSNPN and SVGIG (reference sequence). This CDR3 is 15 amino acids long. The CDR3 nucleotides are TGTGCCTGGACTCCGATAGCGGGCCAATACAATGAGCAGTTCTTC. Translated, it gives CAWTPIAGQYNEQFF.

This clonotype was recorded many times. The chain employs TRBV2 and TRBJ1-2, with no clear D. V lost 1 base and J lost 2, with 8 bases in between. CDR3 length: 14 amino acids. From germline, CDR1 is SNHLY and CDR2 FYNNEI. The DNA of the CDR3 is TGTGCCAGCAGTGAAGTTCCGCGCAACTATGGCTACACCTTC. This codes for CASSEVPRNYGYTF. The whole variable domain, remainder taken from reference TRBV2 and TRBJ1-2, is EPEVTQTPSHQVTQMGQEVILRCVPISNHLYFYWYRQILGQKVEFLVSFYNNEISEKSEIFDDQFSVERPDGSNFTLKIRSTKLEDSAMYFCASSEVPRNYGYTFGSGTRLTVV.

The sample holds a few counts of this clonotype. The chain has TRBV20-1 and TRBJ1-6; a weak D match, TRBD1 (5 bases). V gave up 3 bases and J gave up 6 bases, with 12 bases separating them. CDR3 size: 14 residues. The germline CDR1 and CDR2 sequences are DFQATT and SNEGSKA (reference sequence). CDR3 sequence reads: CSARWQGRNSPLHF. CDR3 DNA: TGCAGTGCTAGGTGGCAGGGACGTAATTCACCCCTCCACTTT.

V and J are TRBV5-8 and TRBJ1-2; the match to TRBD1 covers 8 bases. Trimming cost V 1 base and J 2 bases; bases outside gene matches: 10. CDR1 is SGHTS, CDR2 YDEGEE, per germline. This CDR3 contains 17 residues. The CDR3 nucleotides are TGTGCCAGCAGCTTGAAGACAGGGGTCTATTCCAACTATGGCTACACCTTC. Translating it yields CASSLKTGVYSNYGYTF.

The J gene is TRBJ1-6, the V gene TRBV19; TRBD1 matches at 9 bases. Trimming cost V 8 bases and J 10 bases; bases outside gene matches: 6. This CDR3 is built from 13 residues. Germline V gene lookup returns CDR1 LNHDA and CDR2 SQIVND (reference sequence). The CDR3 region has the DNA TGTGCCAGTCGGACAGGGGTTGGATCACCCCTCCACTTT. Its protein is CASRTGVGSPLHF.

The V and J genes are TRBV7-9 and TRBJ2-2, with 8 bases matching TRBD2. This CDR3 spans 15 amino acids. Germline loops: CDR1 SEHNR, CDR2 FQNEAQ (reference sequence). Germline trimming cut 1 base from V and 5 bases from J; bases unmatched to any gene: 3. The CDR3 sequence: CASSLGVAGTGELFF. The CDR3 DNA reads as TGTGCCAGCAGCTTAGGAGTAGCGGGAACCGGGGAGCTGTTTTTT.

Ten or more counts support this clonotype. The chain recombines TRBV2 with TRBJ2-5; D is perhaps TRBD2 (6 bases). CDR3 size: 14 residues. The germline CDR1 and CDR2 sequences are SNHLY and FYNNEI. Trimming took 6 bases from V and 3 from J, leaving 14 bases between them. The CDR3 DNA reads TGTGCCAGCAGCGCCAGACTAGGAGAAGAGACCCAGTACTTC. It yields the protein CASSARLGEETQYF.

In the case of this clonotype: A much larger clone differs from this one at a single base, so this may be a read error. The gene calls are TRBV11-2 and TRBJ1-1; no clear D gene. Trimming shortened V by 2 bases and J by 4 bases, and 8 bases separated the two germline ends. Looked up from germline, CDR1 is SGHAT and CDR2 is FQNNGV. The CDR3 loop spans 13 amino acids. CDR3 region: CASSLIPGTEAFF. The CDR3 DNA is TGTGCCAGCAGCTTAATCCCCGGCACTGAAGCTTTCTTT.

The chain combines TRBV7-9 with TRBJ2-5; D unclear. With 2 bases removed from V and 3 bases from J, the gap between germline ends came to 7 bases. Germline V lookup: CDR1 SEHNR, CDR2 FQNEAQ (reference sequence). The CDR3 covers 13 residues. The CDR3 region is CASSLRAKETQYF. CDR3 DNA: TGTGCCAGCAGCTTAAGGGCCAAAGAGACCCAGTACTTC.

This clonotype showed up just a few times. This chain joins TRBV24-1 and TRBJ2-1; D not certain. CDR3 size: 14 residues. V was shortened by 4 bases and J by 4 bases, with 10 bases between the two germline ends. Germline values: CDR1 KGHDR, CDR2 SFDVKD. Written as DNA, the CDR3 is TGTGCCACCAGTGACCCCCCAACTTACAATGAGCAGTTCTTC. Its protein is CATSDPPTYNEQFF.

The chain recombines TRBV12-3 or TRBV12-4 with TRBJ1-2, with a weak D call TRBD1 (6 bases). Deletions cut 6 bases from V and 8 bases from J, with 16 bases between. This CDR3 has 13 amino acids. CDR3 sequence reads: CASRRGAVRGYTF. CDR3 nucleotide sequence: TGTGCCAGCAGGCGGGGGGCAGTCAGGGGCTACACCTTC.

This clonotype was counted ten times or more. The genes are TRBV2 and TRBJ1-2; D not resolved. V was pared by 0 bases and J by 0 bases, with 8 bases between. CDR1 SNHLY and CDR2 FYNNEI come from the germline V gene. This CDR3 has 15 amino acids. The CDR3 loop is CASSEAHVSNYGYTF. CDR3 bases: TGTGCCAGCAGTGAAGCTCATGTCTCTAACTATGGCTACACCTTC.

The sample holds many counts of this clonotype. J is TRBJ2-3 and V is TRBV20-1, with D possibly being TRBD2 (7 bases). With 3 bases removed from V and 6 bases from J, the gap between germline ends came to 13 bases. This CDR3 spans 13 amino acids. CDR1 and CDR2 (germline): DFQATT, SNEGSKA (reference sequence). CDR3 amino acids: CSASGGAADTQYF. The CDR3 bases are TGCAGTGCTAGTGGGGGGGCAGCGGATACGCAGTATTTT.

This CDR3 is CASTRNSGNTIYF. The CDR3 DNA reads as TGTGCCAGCACGAGGAACTCTGGAAACACCATATATTTT. V gene TRBV7-9 combines with J gene TRBJ1-3; D is undetermined. Trimming cost V 7 bases and J 0 bases, with 7 bases left between them. The CDR3 extends over 13 amino acids. CDR1 is SEHNR and CDR2 is FQNEAQ in the germline V gene (reference sequence).

This clonotype was seen at least ten times. The rearrangement joins TRBV7-8 to TRBJ2-2; D assignment may be TRBD1 or TRBD2 (5 bases each). Germline lookup yields CDR1 SGHVS and CDR2 FQNEAQ. V was shortened by 5 bases and J by 0 bases, with 19 bases between the two germline ends. The CDR3 loop spans 18 amino acids. CDR3 region: CASSPRMSQGANTGELFF. The CDR3 nucleotides read TGTGCCAGCAGCCCCCGCATGTCCCAGGGAGCGAACACCGGGGAGCTGTTTTTT.

The rearrangement links TRBV18 to TRBJ2-3; D remains unclear. The ends were cut back, 6 bases at V and 4 bases at J, with 17 bases in the middle. This CDR3 has 15 amino acids. CDR1 and CDR2 (germline): KGHSH, LQKENI. The CDR3 region has the DNA TGTGCCAGCTCCCTCGACTTAGCATGGCCAGATACGCAGTATTTT. Translated: CASSLDLAWPDTQYF.

CDR3 sequence reads: CATRDIGGPTNEQFF. The CDR3 DNA follows: TGTGCCACCAGGGATATTGGCGGCCCGACTAATGAGCAGTTCTTC. V and J are TRBV24-1 and TRBJ2-1, with no clear D. CDR1 and CDR2 from the germline V gene are KGHDR and SFDVKD. V shed 7 bases and J shed 7 bases, with 19 bases lying between them. There are 15 residues in the CDR3.

This clonotype was recorded a few times. The chain recombines TRBV5-1 with TRBJ2-5; D gene uncertain. Trimming cost V 1 base and J 5 bases, with 15 bases left between them. The CDR3 runs 15 residues. The germline V gene has CDR1 SGHRS and CDR2 YFSETQ. The CDR3 DNA reads TGCGCCAGCAGCTTGTGGGCGAGTGAGGTGGAGACCCAGTACTTC. Translated: CASSLWASEVETQYF.

The rearrangement uses TRBV20-1 and TRBJ1-4; D call uncertain. There are 14 residues in the CDR3. Trimming shortened V by 0 bases and J by 4 bases, and 9 bases separated the two germline ends. Germline CDR1 and CDR2: DFQATT and SNEGSKA (reference sequence). CDR3 in DNA: TGCAGTGCTAGAGACCGGGGTGTTAATGAAAAACTGTTTTTT. Its protein product is CSARDRGVNEKLFF.

The table lists this clonotype with many counts. The rearrangement joins TRBV5-1 to TRBJ2-1; the D gene is possibly TRBD1 (5 bases). Germline lookup yields CDR1 SGHRS and CDR2 YFSETQ. V lost 2 bases and J 9 bases, leaving 12 bases between the germline ends. The CDR3 is 13 residues long. As DNA, the CDR3 is TGCGCCAGCAGCTTCCTAAGGGGCAGTGAGCAGTTCTTC. The encoded protein is CASSFLRGSEQFF.

J is TRBJ2-5 and V is TRBV12-3 or TRBV12-4; TRBD2 agrees at 12 bases. After removal of 1 base from V and 11 bases from J, the junction contained 11 bases not matched to a gene. The CDR3 is 16 residues long. As DNA, the CDR3 is TGTGCCAGCAGTTTAGGCGGTAGGACTAGCGGGGCACTACAGTACTTC. This codes for CASSLGGRTSGALQYF.

There are a few counts of this clonotype. V and J are TRBV27 and TRBJ2-7; possibly TRBD2 for D (5 bases). Per germline, CDR1 MNHEY and CDR2 SMNVEV (reference sequence). V lost 8 bases and J lost 0, with 20 bases in between. The CDR3 runs 16 residues. The CDR3 region has the DNA TGTGCCAGCTGTCCCGGGGTGGAGAAACTCTCCTACGAGCAGTACTTC. As protein: CASCPGVEKLSYEQYF.